Sequencing of this TCR beta chain was carried out in a study of shared clonotypes between healthy human individuals. In the study overall: Used for every donor were three CD4 naive, three CD4 memory, two CD8 naive and one CD8 memory plate. Findings of the study overall: Memory subsets generally showed smaller estimated richness than naive subsets did.

The CDR3 consists of 13 residues. Trimming took off 7 bases at V and 6 bases at J, with 16 bases between the two ends. Germline V lookup: CDR1 MNHNS, CDR2 SASEGT. Concerning this clone: Antigen: not known.

Some clones are missing from TCRdb's copy, which holds only in-frame ones; the method was immunoSEQ multiplex PCR. Of over a million clones in the sample, 75% to 85% were seen once. The source is a man aged 18 to 35 in good health. Some clones in this sample may be carry-over from other donors' samples. The chain links TRBV6-1 to TRBJ2-7; D is perhaps TRBD2 (7 bases). Sequenced sample: memory CD4+ T cells from PBMCs. Stated subset: CD45RA-negative fraction. The CDR3 loop reads CASMRGGLSEQYF. The CDR3 nucleotides are TGTGCCAGCATGAGGGGGGGCCTTTCCGAGCAGTACTTC.